The 6 T cell receptor beta chains below come from one sample, sequenced in a study of Graves' ophthalmopathy and Graves' hyperthyroidism. Amplified material comprised TCR beta CDR3 regions derived from RNA transcripts. RT-PCR with HTBI primers came first, then second-round multiplex PCR. TCRdb processed the multiplex PCR reads anew with MiXCR; each CDR3 protein has one entry. This repertoire shows 200,000 to 250,000 distinct CDR3 sequences, around 50% found once; its top ten account for roughly 45%. The sample consisted of peripheral blood. All receptors come from an adult man with Graves' ophthalmopathy.

The chain couples TRBV6-1 to TRBJ2-2; 9 nucleotides match TRBD2. There are 18 residues in the CDR3. CDR1 is MNHNS and CDR2 is SASEGT in the germline V gene. V shed 2 bases, J shed 7 bases, and the junction held 14 bases outside the gene matches. Here the CDR3 DNA reads TGTGCCAGCAGTGAAAAACGAGGTCCTAGCGGGGTTGACGGGGAGCTGTTTTTT. It codes for CASSEKRGPSGVDGELFF.

The V and J genes are TRBV29-1 and TRBJ1-3; tentative D call: TRBD1 (5 bases). This CDR3 region has 11 residues. CDR1 and CDR2 (germline): SQVTM, ANQGSEA. V lost 4 bases, J lost 9 bases, and 10 bases lay in between. The CDR3 sequence: CSVVGRLTIYF. In DNA form, the CDR3 reads TGCAGCGTTGTGGGGCGCCTCACCATATATTTT.

This clonotype appeared a few times. The chain joins TRBV5-8 to TRBJ2-2; D gene unclear. Trimming shortened V by 0 bases and J by 4 bases, and 7 bases separated the two germline ends. Germline CDR1 is SGHTS and CDR2 is YDEGEE. CDR3 length equals 14 residues. As DNA, the CDR3 is TGTGCCAGCAGCTTGGCCGGCGGCACCGGGGAGCTGTTTTTT. Translating it yields CASSLAGGTGELFF.

The chain couples TRBV20-1 to TRBJ2-7; 13 bases map to TRBD2. With 4 bases clipped from V and 4 bases from J, the junction kept 1 base outside the gene matches. Germline assignment: CDR1 DFQATT and CDR2 SNEGSKA (reference sequence). The CDR3 consists of 13 residues. DNA of the CDR3: TGCAGTGCTAAGGGACTAGCGGGATACGAGCAGTACTTC. It translates to CSAKGLAGYEQYF.

The chain couples TRBV7-2 to TRBJ2-5; TRBD2 matches at 16 bases. Unmatched junction bases numbered 14, after V lost 2 bases and J lost 5 bases. CDR1 and CDR2 (germline): SGHTA, FQGNSA. This CDR3 is 20 amino acids long. CDR3 residues: CASSLLLGTSGRAERETQYF. In DNA, the CDR3 is TGTGCCAGCAGCTTACTCCTGGGGACTAGCGGGAGGGCCGAGAGGGAGACCCAGTACTTC.

This chain uses TRBV5-1 with TRBJ1-2; 11 bases agree with TRBD1. V lost 4 bases to trimming and J lost 3 bases; unmatched junction nucleotides: 11. The CDR3 contains 17 residues. Germline V gives CDR1 SGHRS, CDR2 YFSETQ. DNA for the CDR3: TGCGCCAGCAGCCCAACCGGACAGGGGGCTTTCGACTATGGCTACACCTTC. This sequence encodes CASSPTGQGAFDYGYTF.